The next 27 T cell receptor beta chains were all read from a single sample in a study of T-cell memory formation after mild COVID-19. TCRdb processed the 5' RACE reads anew with MiXCR; each CDR3 protein has one entry. Of roughly 620,000 distinct CDR3 sequences listed, about a sixth were seen once; the top ten hold around 11%. The sequenced sample was PBMCs or a T cell subset sorted from them (not recorded which). The receptor set was obtained from an adult woman who had mild COVID-19 (a few samples of this study predate the infection). Cell type and time point are not known.

This sequence joins TRBV19 and TRBJ2-7; 8 bases are shared with TRBD2. Germline lookup yields CDR1 LNHDA and CDR2 SQIVND (reference sequence). This CDR3 has 15 residues. With V trimmed by 7 bases and J by 3 bases, 11 bases remained unmatched. The CDR3: CASTKPREGVYEQYF. CDR3 DNA sequence: TGTGCCAGTACCAAACCTCGGGAGGGGGTCTACGAGCAGTACTTC.

This clonotype occurred a few times. V and J are TRBV7-9 and TRBJ2-7; D gene uncertain. CDR1 is SEHNR and CDR2 is FQNEAQ in the germline V gene (reference sequence). Trimming took off 5 bases at V and 4 bases at J, with 15 bases between the two ends. CDR3 length equals 14 residues. The CDR3 DNA is TGTGCCAGCAGCCCCAAATTCCCCAATTACGAGCAGTACTTC. As protein: CASSPKFPNYEQYF.

The V gene is TRBV5-1, the J gene TRBJ2-3; D is uncertain. The V gene lost 0 bases and the J gene lost 0 bases, with 8 bases spanning the gap. The CDR3 is 15 residues long. Germline values: CDR1 SGHRS, CDR2 YFSETQ. DNA of the CDR3: TGCGCCAGCAGCTTGGCGTTAGCAAGCACAGATACGCAGTATTTT. Protein product: CASSLALASTDTQYF.

This clonotype has more than one count but fewer than ten. The J gene is TRBJ2-7, the V gene TRBV11-1; a weak D match, TRBD2 (5 bases). The germline V gene has CDR1 SGHAT and CDR2 FQDESV (reference sequence). V was clipped by 2 bases and J by 7 bases, with 12 bases between them. The CDR3 is made up of 13 amino acids. DNA of the CDR3: TGTGCCAGCAGCTTAAGGTCCTCGGGGGAGCAGTACTTC. Residues: CASSLRSSGEQYF.

This clonotype came up a few times. V and J are TRBV5-1 and TRBJ2-3; D is unclear. This CDR3 region has 16 residues. The V end lost 3 bases, the J end lost 2 bases, and 16 bases lay between the germline ends. Per germline, CDR1 SGHRS and CDR2 YFSETQ. The CDR3 DNA reads TGCGCCAGCAGCTCCCGGACCCACCCTTCCACAGATACGCAGTATTTT. It specifies CASSSRTHPSTDTQYF.

The V call is TRBV2, the J call TRBJ1-4; D gene unclear. The CDR3 runs 18 residues. V lost 6 bases to trimming and J lost 0 bases, with 20 bases between them. Germline CDR1 reads SNHLY; CDR2 reads FYNNEI. CDR3 in DNA: TGTGCCAGCAGCCCTGTGGTAGGCAGACTTGCAACTAATGAAAAACTGTTTTTT. It is translated as CASSPVVGRLATNEKLFF. Full variable domain (missing parts from reference TRBV2 and TRBJ1-4): EPEVTQTPSHQVTQMGQEVILRCVPISNHLYFYWYRQILGQKVEFLVSFYNNEISEKSEIFDDQFSVERPDGSNFTLKIRSTKLEDSAMYFCASSPVVGRLATNEKLFFGSGTQLSVL.

V gene TRBV24-1 combines with J gene TRBJ1-2; unclear D gene. CDR3 size: 12 residues. V lost 9 bases and J lost 8, with 15 bases in between. From germline, CDR1 is KGHDR and CDR2 SFDVKD. In nucleotides, the CDR3 is TGTGCCACCTCTGTTGGCGGGCACGGCTACACCTTC. Translation: CATSVGGHGYTF.

V usage is TRBV4-2 and J usage is TRBJ2-5; 8 bases map to TRBD2. The trim removed 2 bases at V and 2 bases at J, leaving 4 bases unmatched. In germline, CDR1 is LGHNA, CDR2 YNFKEQ. This CDR3 spans 15 amino acids. The DNA for the CDR3 is TGTGCCAGCAGCCAAAGGTCGGGAGGGCAAGAGACCCAGTACTTC. Protein product: CASSQRSGGQETQYF.

This clonotype came up many times. The chain links TRBV10-3 to TRBJ2-1; D assignment may be TRBD1 or TRBD2 (5 bases each). Germline V gives CDR1 ENHRY, CDR2 SYGVKD. The CDR3 totals 15 residues. Trimming pared 2 bases from V and 2 bases from J, leaving 10 bases between. The DNA of the CDR3 is TGTGCCATCAGTGAGGGGACCCCCCCCTACAATGAGCAGTTCTTC. It codes for CAISEGTPPYNEQFF.

The CDR3 DNA sequence: TGCGCCAGCAGCGCGGAAATGAACACTGAAGCTTTCTTT. It translates to CASSAEMNTEAFF. The chain carries TRBV5-1 and TRBJ1-1, with unresolved D. CDR1 and CDR2 from the germline V gene are SGHRS and YFSETQ. This CDR3 spans 13 amino acids. Trimming shortened V by 4 bases and J by 0 bases, and 7 bases separated the two germline ends. The entire variable domain, with the rest obtained from reference TRBV5-1 and TRBJ1-1, is as follows: KAGVTQTPRYLIKTRGQQVTLSCSPISGHRSVSWYQQTPGQGLQFLFEYFSETQRNKGNFPGRFSGRQFSNSRSEMNVSTLELGDSALYLCASSAEMNTEAFFGQGTRLTVV.

There are a few counts of this clonotype. The V call is TRBV19, the J call TRBJ1-1; 7 bases align to TRBD1. Trimming removed 4 bases from V and 0 bases from J; junction bases left unmatched: 5. Germline V gene sequence: CDR1 LNHDA, CDR2 SQIVND (reference sequence). The CDR3 is 15 residues long. CDR3 nucleotides: TGTGCCAGTAGTACGGGACAGATTCTGAACACTGAAGCTTTCTTT. The encoded protein is CASSTGQILNTEAFF.

This chain uses TRBV5-6 with TRBJ2-3, with 8 positions matching TRBD2. Trimming removed 6 bases from V and 3 bases from J; junction bases left unmatched: 9. There are 15 residues in the CDR3. Germline CDR1 reads SGHDT; CDR2 reads YYEEEE. CDR3 nucleotides: TGTGCCAGCATCTCAACGGGACTAGGGACAGATACGCAGTATTTT. Translation gives CASISTGLGTDTQYF.

Only a few counts were recorded for this clonotype. The chain uses TRBV9 and TRBJ2-7; 13 bases agree with TRBD2. CDR3 size: 16 residues. CDR1 SGDLS and CDR2 YYNGEE come from the germline V gene. With 4 bases clipped from V and 2 bases from J, the junction kept 6 bases outside the gene matches. The CDR3 sequence is CASSPRTSGGTYEQYF. CDR3 coding DNA: TGTGCCAGCAGCCCGCGGACTAGCGGGGGAACCTACGAGCAGTACTTC. Looking up the rest from reference TRBV9 and TRBJ2-7 gives the full variable domain: DSGVTQTPKHLITATGQRVTLRCSPRSGDLSVYWYQQSLDQGLQFLIQYYNGEERAKGNILERFSAQQFPDLHSELNLSSLELGDSALYFCASSPRTSGGTYEQYFGPGTRLTVT.

The chain joins TRBV5-1 to TRBJ2-7, with unresolved D. V was clipped by 0 bases and J by 4 bases, with 5 bases between them. The CDR3 covers 12 residues. The germline CDR1 and CDR2 sequences are SGHRS and YFSETQ. CDR3 nucleotide sequence: TGCGCCAGCAGCTTGGAGACATACGAGCAGTACTTC. Translation gives CASSLETYEQYF.

The chain carries TRBV12-3 or TRBV12-4 and TRBJ2-1, with TRBD2 matching 11 bases. Losses at the gene ends were 6 bases for V and 10 bases for J; bases not matched to a gene: 11. The CDR3 sequence is 15 residues long. This CDR3 reads CASSPSLAGEGEQFF. In nucleotides, the CDR3 is TGTGCCAGCAGCCCCTCACTAGCGGGAGAGGGCGAGCAGTTCTTC.

This clonotype was counted at least ten times. The CDR3 protein is CASSTIAGSTDTQYF. CDR3 DNA: TGTGCCAGCAGCACCATAGCGGGGAGCACAGATACGCAGTATTTT. The chain is built from TRBV9 and TRBJ2-3; 8 positions match TRBD2. The CDR3 covers 15 residues. Trimming took 4 bases from V and 0 from J; bases not matched to a gene: 4. Germline V CDR1 and CDR2: SGDLS, YYNGEE. The full variable domain, in which reference TRBV9 and TRBJ2-3 provide the parts outside the CDR3, is DSGVTQTPKHLITATGQRVTLRCSPRSGDLSVYWYQQSLDQGLQFLIQYYNGEERAKGNILERFSAQQFPDLHSELNLSSLELGDSALYFCASSTIAGSTDTQYFGPGTRLTVL.

The chain has TRBV5-1 and TRBJ1-6; D not certain. The V and J ends lost 0 bases and 7 bases respectively, with 11 bases between them. The CDR3 has 15 residues. CDR1 is SGHRS and CDR2 is YFSETQ in the germline V gene. CDR3 in amino acids: CASSLGPARNSPLHF. The CDR3 DNA reads TGCGCCAGCAGCTTGGGACCGGCTCGGAATTCACCCCTCCACTTT.

In this sample, this clonotype turned up many times. The V gene is TRBV3-1, the J gene TRBJ1-2; the D is unclear. The CDR3 has 14 residues. Per germline, CDR1 LGHDT and CDR2 YNNKEL (reference sequence). V was clipped by 1 base and J by 1 base, with 7 bases between them. This chain's CDR3 is CASSQGDYNYGYTF. The CDR3 DNA sequence: TGTGCCAGCAGCCAAGGGGATTATAACTATGGCTACACCTTC.

The gene calls are TRBV7-8 and TRBJ1-2; no reliable D call. The CDR3 runs to 14 residues. V was shortened by 2 bases and J by 7 bases, with 14 bases between the two germline ends. Germline V CDR1 and CDR2: SGHVS, FQNEAQ. The CDR3 nucleotides are TGTGCCAGCAGCTTAACGTCGGATATGGGTGGCTACACCTTC. Translating it yields CASSLTSDMGGYTF. The complete variable domain, with remaining parts taken from reference TRBV7-8 and TRBJ1-2, reads GAGVSQSPRYKVAKRGQDVALRCDPISGHVSLFWYQQALGQGPEFLTYFQNEAQLDKSGLPSDRFFAERPEGSVSTLKIQRTQQEDSAVYLCASSLTSDMGGYTFGSGTRLTVV.

V is TRBV27 and J is TRBJ2-2; 7 bases agree with TRBD2. This CDR3 is 15 amino acids long. Trimming at V came to 3 bases and at J to 5 bases, leaving 6 bases not matched to a gene. CDR1 is MNHEY, CDR2 SMNVEV, per germline (reference sequence). Written as DNA, the CDR3 is TGTGCCAGCAGTTTCACGCAGGGAGGGACCGGGGAGCTGTTTTTT. Its protein is CASSFTQGGTGELFF.

The V call is TRBV20-1, the J call TRBJ1-2; TRBD1 aligns across 10 bases. Germline V gene sequence: CDR1 DFQATT, CDR2 SNEGSKA (reference sequence). This CDR3 region has 14 residues. The V gene end was trimmed by 4 bases and the J gene end by 3 bases; junction bases not matched to a gene: 5. CDR3 amino acids: CSATDRGKDYGYTF. Written as DNA, the CDR3 is TGCAGTGCTACGGACAGGGGGAAAGACTATGGCTACACCTTC.

This chain joins TRBV4-1 and TRBJ1-1; TRBD1 agrees at 9 bases. This CDR3 has 14 residues. Trimming took 4 bases from V and 4 from J; bases not matched to a gene: 4. CDR1 is MGHRA, CDR2 YSYEKL, per germline. The CDR3 DNA reads TGCGCCAGCAGCCGGGGGACAGGGAGCACTGAAGCTTTCTTT. Translation: CASSRGTGSTEAFF.

The rearrangement uses TRBV4-1 and TRBJ1-1; no reliable D call. Germline CDR1 and CDR2: MGHRA and YSYEKL. Trimming took 4 bases from V and 3 from J, leaving 15 bases between them. The CDR3 loop spans 15 amino acids. CDR3 sequence: CASSRGWGGDTEAFF. The CDR3 DNA reads as TGCGCCAGCAGCCGCGGTTGGGGTGGGGACACTGAAGCTTTCTTT.

This clonotype was observed a few times. The J gene is TRBJ2-3, the V gene TRBV29-1; perhaps TRBD2 as D (7 bases). The V gene's germline CDR1 is SQVTM and CDR2 ANQGSEA. The CDR3 is made up of 18 amino acids. Trimming shortened V by 7 bases and J by 4 bases, and 30 bases separated the two germline ends. Here the CDR3 reads CSARDLLGGRGGSDTQYF. The CDR3 DNA sequence: TGCAGCGCACGGGACCTACTTGGCGGGAGAGGGGGGTCAGATACGCAGTATTTT.

The chain combines TRBV24-1 with TRBJ2-2; D unclear. V shed 3 bases and J shed 5 bases, with 9 bases lying between them. The CDR3 loop spans 14 amino acids. The germline CDR1 and CDR2 sequences are KGHDR and SFDVKD. The CDR3 DNA follows: TGTGCCACCAGTGATGGAGAGCAGACCGGGGAGCTGTTTTTT. Its protein is CATSDGEQTGELFF.

The chain links TRBV24-1 to TRBJ2-3, with 7 bases aligning to TRBD1. The CDR3 has 16 residues. The germline V gene encodes CDR1 KGHDR and CDR2 SFDVKD. V shed 0 bases, J shed 9 bases, and the junction held 11 bases outside the gene matches. CDR3 protein: CATSDLVKQGHSTQYF. The CDR3 nucleotides read TGTGCCACCAGTGATTTGGTCAAACAGGGGCACAGCACGCAGTATTTT.

The V gene is TRBV15, the J gene TRBJ1-4; D is perhaps TRBD1 (5 bases). The germline gives CDR1 LNHNV, CDR2 YYDKDF (reference sequence). The CDR3 totals 14 residues. V was trimmed by 0 bases and J by 7 bases, leaving 9 bases between them. The CDR3 DNA follows: TGTGCCACCAGCAGAGATCGGGGGACTGAAAAACTGTTTTTT. Its translation is CATSRDRGTEKLFF.